This entry lists 30 T cell receptor beta chains sequenced from one sample in a study of T cell repertoires in cytomegalovirus infection. No antigen has been identified for these receptors. MiXCR was run by TCRdb on the reads, yielding one entry per CDR3 protein. The repertoire holds about 480,000 distinct CDR3 sequences, with roughly 34% as singletons. The source material was cultured PBMCs, sampled from culture after CMV antigen stimulation. These receptors were obtained from a human donor in good health (CMV status not recorded). Some clones in this sample may be carry-over from other donors' samples.

V gene TRBV7-6 combines with J gene TRBJ2-6, with 10 bases fitting TRBD2. The J segment lost 3 bases and the V segment lost 5 bases, leaving 10 bases of the junction unmatched. The germline V gene has CDR1 SGHVS and CDR2 FNYEAQ. This CDR3 is built from 18 residues. The CDR3 nucleotides read TGTGCCAGCAGCCGTCGCGCCAGCGGGAGGGTTGGGGCCAACGTCCTGACTTTC. This gives the protein CASSRRASGRVGANVLTF.

This clonotype was detected a few times. This chain links TRBV7-2 with TRBJ1-2, with D possibly being TRBD1 (5 bases). This CDR3 spans 13 amino acids. CDR1 and CDR2 (germline): SGHTA, FQGNSA. Trimming pared 3 bases from V and 7 bases from J, leaving 12 bases between. Here the CDR3 reads CASSLEGVRGYTF. CDR3 nucleotides: TGTGCCAGCAGCTTGGAAGGGGTTCGTGGCTACACCTTC.

The chain carries TRBV6-2 or TRBV6-3 and TRBJ2-6, with a tentative D call TRBD2 (5 bases). Germline V CDR1 and CDR2: MNHEY, SVGEGT. Trimming removed 0 bases at V and 3 bases at J, with 21 bases between. The CDR3 totals 20 residues. The CDR3 loop reads CASSYSMLGGLRGGANVLTF. DNA for the CDR3: TGTGCCAGCAGTTACTCGATGCTTGGAGGCCTTCGTGGTGGGGCCAACGTCCTGACTTTC.

The CDR3 DNA reads TGTGCCAGCAGCTTAGTAACGGGGTTCTCCACAGATACGCAGTATTTT. Translating gives CASSLVTGFSTDTQYF. The chain recombines TRBV7-2 with TRBJ2-3, with D perhaps matching TRBD2 (5 bases). CDR1 is SGHTA, CDR2 FQGNSA, per germline. The CDR3 runs 16 residues. Trimming took off 1 base at V and 2 bases at J, with 13 bases between the two ends.

This clonotype was counted between two and nine times. The chain carries TRBV25-1 and TRBJ2-1; 10 nucleotides match TRBD2. Germline trimming cut 4 bases from V and 2 bases from J; bases unmatched to any gene: 11. Germline-derived CDR1 and CDR2 are MGHDK and SYGVNS. CDR3 length equals 18 residues. This CDR3 is CASSAQRTSGTAYNEQFF. The CDR3 DNA sequence: TGTGCCAGCAGTGCACAAAGGACTAGCGGAACCGCCTACAATGAGCAGTTCTTC.

This clonotype has just a few counts. The J gene is TRBJ2-1, the V gene TRBV5-1; TRBD2 matches at 9 bases. Germline-derived CDR1 and CDR2 are SGHRS and YFSETQ. CDR3 length: 17 amino acids. V was clipped by 1 base and J by 5 bases; unmatched bases: 10. The CDR3 protein is CASSLSRRLAGNNEQFF. The DNA of the CDR3 is TGCGCCAGCAGCTTGAGTAGGCGGCTAGCGGGAAACAATGAGCAGTTCTTC.

This clonotype was counted a few times. The V gene is TRBV7-2, the J gene TRBJ2-6, with D possibly matching TRBD1 (5 bases). The CDR3 contains 19 residues. V lost 1 base and J lost 0, with 16 bases in between. The V gene's germline CDR1 is SGHTA and CDR2 FQGNSA. CDR3 DNA: TGTGCCAGCAGCTTAGATGGGTTAGGACACCTCTCTGGGGCCAACGTCCTGACTTTC. This translates into CASSLDGLGHLSGANVLTF.

This clonotype has a count of ten or more. This chain connects TRBV28 to TRBJ2-1; the D gene could be TRBD1 or TRBD2 (7 bases each). This CDR3 region has 16 residues. The V gene lost 6 bases and the J gene lost 7 bases, with 22 bases spanning the gap. Germline CDR1 and CDR2: MDHEN and SYDVKM. CDR3 bases: TGTGCCAGCAGCCCTACAGGGGAGGGATTCGGAAATGAGCAGTTCTTC. Translating gives CASSPTGEGFGNEQFF.

This clonotype was observed a handful of times. The V call is TRBV5-6, the J call TRBJ1-1; D may be TRBD1 (6 bases). This CDR3 has 12 residues. Germline V gives CDR1 SGHDT, CDR2 YYEEEE. Trimming took 4 bases from V and 11 from J, leaving 15 bases between them. The DNA of the CDR3 is TGTGCCAGCAGCCTGTTCGGGGGGCGGGCTTTCTTT. This codes for CASSLFGGRAFF.

The chain joins TRBV20-1 to TRBJ2-1, with TRBD2 matching over 14 bases. V lost 7 bases, J lost 4 bases, and 6 bases stayed unmatched. The CDR3 loop spans 15 amino acids. Germline-derived CDR1 and CDR2 are DFQATT and SNEGSKA (reference sequence). This chain's CDR3 is CSVAGLAGEYNEQFF. Written as DNA, the CDR3 is TGCAGTGTAGCGGGACTAGCGGGGGAATACAATGAGCAGTTCTTC.

The gene calls are TRBV2 and TRBJ1-6; D is perhaps TRBD1 (6 bases). V lost 10 bases, J lost 7 bases, and 17 bases lay in between. This CDR3 is built from 14 residues. Germline V gives CDR1 SNHLY, CDR2 FYNNEI. CDR3 protein: CATGADRRNSPLHF. The CDR3 coding sequence is TGTGCCACGGGCGCCGACAGGCGGAATTCACCCCTCCACTTT.

The chain uses TRBV28 and TRBJ2-7; 12 nucleotides line up with TRBD2. V was pared by 10 bases and J by 4 bases, with 11 bases of the junction left unmatched. This CDR3 is built from 15 residues. Germline CDR1 and CDR2: MDHEN and SYDVKM. CDR3 sequence: CATETGTSGPYEQYF. In DNA form, the CDR3 reads TGTGCCACCGAGACCGGGACTAGCGGGCCTTACGAGCAGTACTTC.

This clonotype was seen more than once but under ten times. The rearrangement links TRBV6-2 or TRBV6-3 to TRBJ2-1; TRBD2 agrees at 8 bases. V trimming: 4 bases; J trimming: 13 bases; junction bases outside the gene matches: 15. The V gene's germline CDR1 is MNHEY and CDR2 SVGEGT. CDR3 size: 15 residues. CDR3 nucleotides: TGTGCCAGCAGTTGGTCCTTAACGGGAGGGCCTAACCAGTTCTTC. Amino acid sequence: CASSWSLTGGPNQFF.

The chain has TRBV7-3 and TRBJ2-7, with TRBD2 matching 11 bases. The V segment lost 4 bases and the J segment 4 bases; nucleotides outside the gene matches: 6. This CDR3 has 15 residues. Germline CDR1 is SGHTA and CDR2 is FQGTGA. Here the CDR3 DNA reads TGTGCCAGCAGCTCAGTACTAGCGGGAGTTTACGAGCAGTACTTC. Its protein is CASSSVLAGVYEQYF.

This clonotype has more than one count but fewer than ten. The chain combines TRBV11-2 with TRBJ2-3; TRBD2 matches 9 bases. Trimming cost V 3 bases and J 9 bases; bases outside gene matches: 13. The CDR3 loop spans 16 amino acids. CDR1 SGHAT and CDR2 FQNNGV come from the germline V gene. The CDR3 DNA is TGTGCCAGCAGCTTCATTGTAGCGGGAGCCATAGGGACGCAGTATTTT. This sequence encodes CASSFIVAGAIGTQYF.

This clonotype was seen more than once but under ten times. The chain combines TRBV6-6 with TRBJ1-1; 12 bases match TRBD1. Per the germline V gene, CDR1 is MNHNY and CDR2 is SVGAGI (reference sequence). This CDR3 region has 16 residues. V lost 6 bases, J lost 1 base, and 6 bases stayed unmatched. CDR3 sequence reads: CASRLGQGAKNTEAFF. In DNA, the CDR3 is TGTGCCAGCAGATTGGGACAGGGGGCAAAGAACACTGAAGCTTTCTTT.

The rearrangement uses TRBV7-9 and TRBJ2-2; 8 bases are shared with TRBD1. CDR1 and CDR2 (germline): SEHNR, FQNEAQ (reference sequence). V shed 8 bases and J 1 base; nucleotides not matched to a gene: 12. CDR3 length: 17 residues. The DNA of the CDR3 is TGTGCCAGCGCGTATCCGGGACAGGAGAGGAACACCGGGGAGCTGTTTTTT. This translates into CASAYPGQERNTGELFF. The full variable domain, its missing parts supplied by reference TRBV7-9 and TRBJ2-2, is DTGVSQNPRHKITKRGQNVTFRCDPISEHNRLYWYRQTLGQGPEFLTYFQNEAQLEKSRLLSDRFSAERPKGSFSTLEIQRTEQGDSAMYLCASAYPGQERNTGELFFGEGSRLTVL.

The chain has TRBV7-9 and TRBJ1-1; 9 nucleotides align to TRBD1. The trim removed 6 bases at V and 4 bases at J, leaving 6 bases unmatched. There are 14 residues in the CDR3. The germline V gene has CDR1 SEHNR and CDR2 FQNEAQ (reference sequence). CDR3 DNA: TGTGCCAGCAGAGATGGGACAGGGAGCACTGAAGCTTTCTTT. Its translation is CASRDGTGSTEAFF.

This clonotype was counted only a few times. The genes are TRBV10-3 and TRBJ1-2; 8 bases line up with TRBD1. There are 16 residues in the CDR3. Unmatched junction bases numbered 12, after V lost 5 bases and J lost 4 bases. Germline CDR1 reads ENHRY; CDR2 reads SYGVKD. CDR3 in amino acids: CAISINPGGGGYGYTF. DNA for the CDR3: TGTGCCATCAGTATAAACCCAGGGGGCGGAGGCTATGGCTACACCTTC.

This clonotype was picked up a small number of times. The chain is built from TRBV2 and TRBJ1-4; TRBD1 matches 10 bases. Trimming took 6 bases from V and 0 from J; bases not matched to a gene: 10. The V gene's germline CDR1 is SNHLY and CDR2 FYNNEI. This CDR3 contains 18 residues. The DNA of the CDR3 is TGTGCCAGCAGCGTACCCGGGACAGGGGCCTCAACTAATGAAAAACTGTTTTTT. It translates to CASSVPGTGASTNEKLFF.

This clonotype occurred many times. CDR3 in DNA: TGTGCCAGCAGCTTCGGACAGGAGGGTGAAAAACTGTTTTTT. Translation: CASSFGQEGEKLFF. The rearrangement uses TRBV7-8 and TRBJ1-4; 7 bases agree with TRBD1. This CDR3 has 14 amino acids. After removal of 3 bases from V and 7 bases from J, the junction contained 5 bases not matched to a gene. In germline, CDR1 is SGHVS, CDR2 FQNEAQ.

This clonotype has a single count. The chain recombines TRBV6-2 or TRBV6-3 with TRBJ1-5, with D perhaps TRBD1 (5 bases). CDR1 MNHEY and CDR2 SVGEGT come from the germline V gene. The length of the CDR3 is 15 residues. V gave up 5 bases and J gave up 3 bases, with 14 bases separating them. CDR3 coding DNA: TGTGCCAGCAGTAGACAGCAAGGGGTCAATCAGCCCCAGCATTTT. This codes for CASSRQQGVNQPQHF.

This clonotype was seen a handful of times. The chain employs TRBV18 and TRBJ2-3; the match to TRBD1 covers 8 bases. V lost 1 base to trimming and J lost 1 base; unmatched junction nucleotides: 7. The CDR3 sequence is 17 residues long. Germline V gene sequence: CDR1 KGHSH, CDR2 LQKENI. Written as DNA, the CDR3 is TGTGCCAGCTCACCACGAATAGGACAGGGAGGCACAGATACGCAGTATTTT. The encoded protein is CASSPRIGQGGTDTQYF.

The chain has TRBV20-1 and TRBJ2-1; D is ambiguous. Between the trimmed V and J ends, which lost 2 bases and 2 bases, there was a span of 7 bases. This CDR3 spans 13 amino acids. Germline V gene data show CDR1 as DFQATT and CDR2 as SNEGSKA (reference sequence). CDR3: CSARFVPYNEQFF. CDR3 sequence (DNA): TGCAGTGCTAGATTCGTCCCCTACAATGAGCAGTTCTTC.

A note on this clonotype: One junction end does not reproduce the germline sequence, and a read error may be involved. The chain is built from TRBV7-6 and TRBJ2-1; TRBD2 matches 7 bases. The germline V gene has CDR1 SGHVS and CDR2 FNYEAQ. This CDR3 has 15 residues. This chain's CDR3 is CASSLAVGTYNEQFF. Here the CDR3 DNA reads TGTGCCAGCAGCCTAGCGGTCGGGACCTACAATGAGCAGTTCTTC.

This clonotype was seen at least ten times. The chain uses TRBV7-2 and TRBJ2-7; no firm D call. This CDR3 spans 13 amino acids. Trimming stripped 4 bases from V and 3 bases from J, with 10 bases between. CDR1 is SGHTA and CDR2 is FQGNSA in the germline V gene. CDR3 loop: CASSSPPGYEQYF. Written as DNA, the CDR3 is TGTGCCAGCAGCTCTCCCCCGGGCTACGAGCAGTACTTC.

This clonotype appeared a few times. V gene TRBV6-5 combines with J gene TRBJ2-2; the match to TRBD2 covers 9 bases. With V trimmed by 6 bases and J by 5 bases, 4 bases remained unmatched. CDR3 length: 14 residues. CDR1 is MNHEY, CDR2 SVGAGI, per germline. CDR3 in DNA: TGTGCCAGCAGACGACTAGCGGAAACCGGGGAGCTGTTTTTT. Protein: CASRRLAETGELFF.

This clonotype was counted between two and nine times. The chain's CDR3 is CASSQRYQAYGYTF. The CDR3 DNA reads as TGTGCCAGCAGCCAAAGATATCAGGCCTATGGCTACACCTTC. The rearrangement uses TRBV14 and TRBJ1-2, with D hard to call. V was cut by 2 bases and J by 4 bases, with 11 bases left in between. Looked up from germline, CDR1 is SGHDN and CDR2 is FVKESK. This CDR3 comprises 14 residues.

The CDR3 region is CAWSRGYQETQYF. For the CDR3, the DNA is TGTGCCTGGAGTCGAGGGTACCAAGAGACCCAGTACTTC. This chain joins TRBV30 and TRBJ2-5; tentatively, D is TRBD2 (5 bases). Germline V CDR1 and CDR2: GTSNPN, SVGIG (reference sequence). Trimming removed 2 bases from V and 0 bases from J, with 7 bases in between. The CDR3 loop spans 13 amino acids.

The chain employs TRBV20-1 and TRBJ1-1, with D tentatively TRBD1 (6 bases). The germline V and J ends were trimmed by 1 base and 5 bases, with 14 bases remaining between them. The CDR3 length is 14 residues. In germline, CDR1 is DFQATT, CDR2 SNEGSKA (reference sequence). This chain's CDR3 is CSARAPGEWTEAFF. CDR3 in DNA: TGCAGTGCTAGAGCCCCAGGGGAGTGGACTGAAGCTTTCTTT.